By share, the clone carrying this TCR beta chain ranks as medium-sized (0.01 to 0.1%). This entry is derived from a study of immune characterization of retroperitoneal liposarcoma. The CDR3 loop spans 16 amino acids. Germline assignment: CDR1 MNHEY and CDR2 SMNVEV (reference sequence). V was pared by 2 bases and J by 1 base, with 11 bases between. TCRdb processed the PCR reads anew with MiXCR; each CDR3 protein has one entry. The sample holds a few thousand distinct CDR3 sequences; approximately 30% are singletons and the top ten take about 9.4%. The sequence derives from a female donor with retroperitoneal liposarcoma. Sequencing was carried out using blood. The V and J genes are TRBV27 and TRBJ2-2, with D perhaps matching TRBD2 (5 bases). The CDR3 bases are TGTGCCAGCAGTTTACGACGGAGGCTGAACACCGGGGAGCTGTTTTTT. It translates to CASSLRRRLNTGELFF.